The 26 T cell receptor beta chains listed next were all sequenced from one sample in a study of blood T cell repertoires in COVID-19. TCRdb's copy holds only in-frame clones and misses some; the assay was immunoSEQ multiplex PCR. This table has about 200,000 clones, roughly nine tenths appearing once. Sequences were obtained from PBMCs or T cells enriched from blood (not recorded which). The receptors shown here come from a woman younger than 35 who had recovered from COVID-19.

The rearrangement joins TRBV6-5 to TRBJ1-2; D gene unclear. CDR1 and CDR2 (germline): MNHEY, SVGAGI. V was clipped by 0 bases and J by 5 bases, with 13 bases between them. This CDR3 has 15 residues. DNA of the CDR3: TGTGCCAGCAGTTACTCGCGGCCATCGGGGTATGGCTACACCTTC. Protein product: CASSYSRPSGYGYTF.

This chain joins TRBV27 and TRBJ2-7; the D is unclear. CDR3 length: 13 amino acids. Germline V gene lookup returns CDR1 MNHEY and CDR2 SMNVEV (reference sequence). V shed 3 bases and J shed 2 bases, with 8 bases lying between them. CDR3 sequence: CASSFSTTYEQYF. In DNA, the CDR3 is TGTGCCAGCAGTTTTAGCACCACCTACGAGCAGTACTTC.

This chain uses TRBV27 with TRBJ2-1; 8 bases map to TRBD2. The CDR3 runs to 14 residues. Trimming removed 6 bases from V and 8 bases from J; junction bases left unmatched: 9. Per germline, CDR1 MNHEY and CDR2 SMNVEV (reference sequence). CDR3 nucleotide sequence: TGTGCCAGCAGACCGGGACTAGTCTTCCATGAGCAGTTCTTC. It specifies CASRPGLVFHEQFF.

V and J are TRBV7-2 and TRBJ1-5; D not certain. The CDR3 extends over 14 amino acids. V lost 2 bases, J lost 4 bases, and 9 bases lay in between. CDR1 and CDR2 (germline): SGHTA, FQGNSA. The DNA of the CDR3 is TGTGCCAGCAGCTTACCGGGGTGGAATCAGCCCCAGCATTTT. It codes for CASSLPGWNQPQHF.

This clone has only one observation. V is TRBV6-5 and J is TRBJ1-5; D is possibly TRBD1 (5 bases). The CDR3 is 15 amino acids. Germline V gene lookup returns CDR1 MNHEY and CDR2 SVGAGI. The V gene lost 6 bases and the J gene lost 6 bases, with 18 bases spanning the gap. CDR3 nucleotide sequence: TGTGCCAGCAGCCCGGACTCCATGGGGGGTCAGCCCCAGCATTTT. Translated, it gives CASSPDSMGGQPQHF.

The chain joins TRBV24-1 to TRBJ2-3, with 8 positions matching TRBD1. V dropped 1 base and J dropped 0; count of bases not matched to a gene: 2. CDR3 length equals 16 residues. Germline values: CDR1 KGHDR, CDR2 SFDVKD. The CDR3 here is CATSDLRQGSTDTQYF. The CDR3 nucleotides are TGTGCCACCAGTGATTTACGACAGGGGAGCACAGATACGCAGTATTTT.

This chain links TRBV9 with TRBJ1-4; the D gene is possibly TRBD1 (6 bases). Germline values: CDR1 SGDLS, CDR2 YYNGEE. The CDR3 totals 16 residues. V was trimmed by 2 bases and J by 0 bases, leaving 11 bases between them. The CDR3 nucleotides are TGTGCCAGCAGCGTCAACGGACAGCCAACTAATGAAAAACTGTTTTTT. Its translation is CASSVNGQPTNEKLFF.

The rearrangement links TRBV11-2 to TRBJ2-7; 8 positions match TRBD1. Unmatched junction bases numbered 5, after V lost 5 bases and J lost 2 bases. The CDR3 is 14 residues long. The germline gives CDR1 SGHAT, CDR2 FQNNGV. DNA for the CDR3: TGTGCCAGCAGCCCGGGACAGGAAGCCTACGAGCAGTACTTC. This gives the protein CASSPGQEAYEQYF.

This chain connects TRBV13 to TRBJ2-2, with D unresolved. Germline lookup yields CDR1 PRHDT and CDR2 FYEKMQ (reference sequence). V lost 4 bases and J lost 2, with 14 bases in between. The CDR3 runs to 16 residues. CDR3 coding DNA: TGTGCCAGCAGCTACTCTGTCCGGTTAAACACCGGGGAGCTGTTTTTT. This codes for CASSYSVRLNTGELFF.

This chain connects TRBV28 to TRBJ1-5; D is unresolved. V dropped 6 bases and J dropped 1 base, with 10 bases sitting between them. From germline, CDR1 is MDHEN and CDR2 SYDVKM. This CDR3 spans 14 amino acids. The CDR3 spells CASSFVRSNQPQHF. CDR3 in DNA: TGTGCCAGCAGCTTCGTACGGAGCAATCAGCCCCAGCATTTT.

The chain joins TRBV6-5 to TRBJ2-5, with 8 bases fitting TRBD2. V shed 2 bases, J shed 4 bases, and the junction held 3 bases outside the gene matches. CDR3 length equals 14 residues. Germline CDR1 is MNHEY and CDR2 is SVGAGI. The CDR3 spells CASSYESGGETQYF. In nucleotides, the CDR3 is TGTGCCAGCAGTTACGAGAGCGGGGGAGAGACCCAGTACTTC.

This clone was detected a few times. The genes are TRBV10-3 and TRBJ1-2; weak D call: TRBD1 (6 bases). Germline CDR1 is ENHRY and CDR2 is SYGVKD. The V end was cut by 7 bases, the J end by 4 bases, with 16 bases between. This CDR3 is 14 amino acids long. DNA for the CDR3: TGTGCCATCAACCCGGACAGCACTATCTATGGCTACACCTTC. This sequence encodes CAINPDSTIYGYTF.

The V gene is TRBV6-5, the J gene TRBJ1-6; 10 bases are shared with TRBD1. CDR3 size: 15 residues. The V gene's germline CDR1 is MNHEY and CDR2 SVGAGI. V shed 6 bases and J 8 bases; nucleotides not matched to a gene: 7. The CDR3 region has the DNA TGTGCCAGCAGGGACCCGGGACAGGGGTATTCACCCCTCCACTTT. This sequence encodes CASRDPGQGYSPLHF.

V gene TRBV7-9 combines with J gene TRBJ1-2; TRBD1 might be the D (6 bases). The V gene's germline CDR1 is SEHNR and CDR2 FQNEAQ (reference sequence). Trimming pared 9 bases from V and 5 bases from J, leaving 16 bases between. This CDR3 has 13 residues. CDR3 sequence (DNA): TGTGCCAGTTACCGACAGGACGCTTATGGCTACACCTTC. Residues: CASYRQDAYGYTF.

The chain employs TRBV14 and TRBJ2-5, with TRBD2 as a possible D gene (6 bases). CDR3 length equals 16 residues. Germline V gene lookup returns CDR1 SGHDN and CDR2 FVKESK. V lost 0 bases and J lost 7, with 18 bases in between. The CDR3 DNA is TGTGCCAGCAGCCAAGACTCTAGTCGGGAGCGAGGGACCCAGTACTTC. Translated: CASSQDSSRERGTQYF.

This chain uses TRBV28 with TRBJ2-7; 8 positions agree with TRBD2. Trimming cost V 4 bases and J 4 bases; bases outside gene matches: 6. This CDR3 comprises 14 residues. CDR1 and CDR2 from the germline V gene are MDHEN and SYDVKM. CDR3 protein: CASSWGGGQYEQYF. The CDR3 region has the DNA TGTGCCAGCAGTTGGGGCGGGGGGCAGTACGAGCAGTACTTC.

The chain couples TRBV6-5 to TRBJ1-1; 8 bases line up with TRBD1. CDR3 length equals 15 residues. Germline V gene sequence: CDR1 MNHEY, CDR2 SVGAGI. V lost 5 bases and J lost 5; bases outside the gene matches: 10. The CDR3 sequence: CASSTGQDPRTEAFF. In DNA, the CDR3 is TGTGCCAGCAGTACGGGACAGGACCCGAGAACTGAAGCTTTCTTT.

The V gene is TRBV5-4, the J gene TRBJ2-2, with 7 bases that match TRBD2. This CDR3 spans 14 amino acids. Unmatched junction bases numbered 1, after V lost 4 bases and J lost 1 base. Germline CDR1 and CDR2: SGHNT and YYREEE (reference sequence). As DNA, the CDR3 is TGTGCCAGCAGCGTAGCGGGGAACACCGGGGAGCTGTTTTTT. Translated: CASSVAGNTGELFF.

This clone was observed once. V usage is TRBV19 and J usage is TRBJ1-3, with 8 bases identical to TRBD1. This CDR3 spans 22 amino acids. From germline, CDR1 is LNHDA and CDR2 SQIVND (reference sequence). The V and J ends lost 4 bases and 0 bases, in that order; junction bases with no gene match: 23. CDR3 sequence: CASSTANAPGTGKFLSGNTIYF. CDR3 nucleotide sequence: TGTGCCAGTAGTACTGCAAACGCTCCCGGGACAGGAAAATTTCTCTCTGGAAACACCATATATTTT.

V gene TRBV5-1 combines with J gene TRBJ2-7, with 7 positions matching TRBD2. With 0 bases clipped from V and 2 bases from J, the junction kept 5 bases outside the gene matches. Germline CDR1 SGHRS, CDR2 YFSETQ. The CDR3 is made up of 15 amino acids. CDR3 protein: CASSLERGEAYEQYF. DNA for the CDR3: TGCGCCAGCAGCTTGGAACGGGGGGAAGCCTACGAGCAGTACTTC. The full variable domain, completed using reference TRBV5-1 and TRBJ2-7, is KAGVTQTPRYLIKTRGQQVTLSCSPISGHRSVSWYQQTPGQGLQFLFEYFSETQRNKGNFPGRFSGRQFSNSRSEMNVSTLELGDSALYLCASSLERGEAYEQYFGPGTRLTVT.

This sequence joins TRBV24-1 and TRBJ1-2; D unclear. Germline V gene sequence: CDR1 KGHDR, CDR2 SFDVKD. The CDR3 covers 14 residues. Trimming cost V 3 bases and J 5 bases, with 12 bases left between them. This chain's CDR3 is CATSDNGVQYGYTF. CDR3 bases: TGTGCCACCAGTGATAACGGGGTTCAATATGGCTACACCTTC.

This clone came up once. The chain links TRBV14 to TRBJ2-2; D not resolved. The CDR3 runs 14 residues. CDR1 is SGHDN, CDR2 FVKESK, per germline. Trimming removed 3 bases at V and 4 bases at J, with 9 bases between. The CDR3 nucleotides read TGTGCCAGCAGCCAGAACAGTTTCACCGGGGAGCTGTTTTTT. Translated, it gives CASSQNSFTGELFF.

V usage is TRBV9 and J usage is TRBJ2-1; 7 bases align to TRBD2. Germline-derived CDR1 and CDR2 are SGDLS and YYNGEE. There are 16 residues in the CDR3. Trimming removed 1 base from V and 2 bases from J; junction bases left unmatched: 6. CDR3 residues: CASSVRGGKAYNEQFF. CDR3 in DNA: TGTGCCAGCAGCGTAAGGGGAGGGAAAGCCTACAATGAGCAGTTCTTC. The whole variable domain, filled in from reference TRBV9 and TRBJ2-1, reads DSGVTQTPKHLITATGQRVTLRCSPRSGDLSVYWYQQSLDQGLQFLIQYYNGEERAKGNILERFSAQQFPDLHSELNLSSLELGDSALYFCASSVRGGKAYNEQFFGPGTRLTVL.

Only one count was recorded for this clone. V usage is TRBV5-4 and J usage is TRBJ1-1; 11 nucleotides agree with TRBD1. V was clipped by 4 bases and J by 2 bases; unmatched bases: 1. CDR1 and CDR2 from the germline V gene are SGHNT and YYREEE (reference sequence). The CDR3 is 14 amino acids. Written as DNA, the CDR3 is TGTGCCAGCAGCCGGACAGGGGGCAACACTGAAGCTTTCTTT. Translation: CASSRTGGNTEAFF.

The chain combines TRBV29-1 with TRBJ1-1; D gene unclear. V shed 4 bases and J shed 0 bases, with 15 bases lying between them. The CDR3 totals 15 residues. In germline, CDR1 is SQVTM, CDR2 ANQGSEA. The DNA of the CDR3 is TGCAGCGTTGGATTTCTGTCGGGGATGAACACTGAAGCTTTCTTT. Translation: CSVGFLSGMNTEAFF.

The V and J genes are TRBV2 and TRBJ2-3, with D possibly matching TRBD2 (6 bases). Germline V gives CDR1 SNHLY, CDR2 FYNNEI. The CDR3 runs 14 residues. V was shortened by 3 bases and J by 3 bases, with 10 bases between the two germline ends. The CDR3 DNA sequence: TGTGCCAGCAGTGACCGAAGCGGGACAGATACGCAGTATTTT. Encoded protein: CASSDRSGTDTQYF.